This entry concerns a single T cell receptor (beta chain). No antigen is known for it. The entry originates in a study of T-cell reconstitution after alpha-beta-depleted transplantation in children. TCRbeta library preparation incorporated unique molecular identifiers. TCRdb analysed the PCR reads with MiXCR anew, one entry per CDR3 protein. The sample lists around 800,000 distinct CDR3 sequences, roughly 15% occurring once. The CDR3 length is 14 residues. Trimming left V 3 bases short and J 4 bases short, with 12 bases between. Per germline, CDR1 SEHNR and CDR2 FQNEAQ (reference sequence). Findings and limits, study-wide: Day-60 TCRbeta diversity that was high in some patients was derived from surviving recipient T cells and thymic progenitors. By about two months after transplant, alpha-beta T cells reportedly arose from several hundred graft clones that had expanded. Newly produced T cells mostly provided counts and TCRbeta diversity after one year, as hyperexpanded clones declined.

This receptor was identified in a male patient younger than 18 who had a stem cell transplant for acute lymphoblastic leukemia, so the T cells may come from the graft donor. J is TRBJ2-5 and V is TRBV7-9, with D tentatively TRBD1 or TRBD2 (5 bases each). The sample was PBMCs, mostly from graft donor cells, taken 360 days after TCRalphabeta/CD19-depleted stem cell transplant. The CDR3, as DNA: TGTGCCAGCAGCTTGGGGGATTTAAGAGAGACCCAGTACTTC. It yields the protein CASSLGDLRETQYF.